This record concerns one T cell receptor beta chain sequence. This sample is part of a study of blood T cell repertoires in COVID-19. In the study overall: The United States, Italy and Spain supplied acute and convalescent COVID-19 samples. PBMCs, B-cell-depleted T cells, or T cells provided the cDNA or gDNA that made up the material.

The V gene's germline CDR1 is SNHLY and CDR2 FYNNEI. J lost 3 bases, V lost 5 bases, and 1 base had no gene match. This CDR3 region has 13 residues. In the original workflow: By means of reference gene primer amplification, nucleated cell counts were estimated. Profiled with immunoSEQ multiplex PCR; TCRdb holds only in-frame clones, not every one. That table supplies the V and J calls and clone size; D and trimming were determined from the DNA. The sample has approximately 140,000 clones; 65% to 90% are singletons. The chain links TRBV2 to TRBJ2-7, with 10 bases fitting TRBD2. Input material: peripheral blood. This TCR was sampled from a man in his 70s with acute or convalescent COVID-19. The CDR3 DNA is TGTGCCAGCAGTCGGACTAGCGGCTACGAGCAGTACTTC. Residues: CASSRTSGYEQYF.